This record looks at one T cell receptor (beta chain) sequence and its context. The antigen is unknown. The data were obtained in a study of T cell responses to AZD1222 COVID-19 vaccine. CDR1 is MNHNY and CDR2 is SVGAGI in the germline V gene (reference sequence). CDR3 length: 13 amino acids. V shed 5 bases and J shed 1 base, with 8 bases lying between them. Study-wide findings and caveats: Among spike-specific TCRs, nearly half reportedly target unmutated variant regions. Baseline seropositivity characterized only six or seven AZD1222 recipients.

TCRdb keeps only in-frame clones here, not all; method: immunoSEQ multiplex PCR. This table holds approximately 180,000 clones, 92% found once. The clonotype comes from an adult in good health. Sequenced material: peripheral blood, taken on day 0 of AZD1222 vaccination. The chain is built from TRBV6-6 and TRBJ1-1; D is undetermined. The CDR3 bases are TGTGCCAGCAGTGCCTCAGGGAACACTGAAGCTTTCTTT. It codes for CASSASGNTEAFF.